This is a list of T cell receptor beta chains from one sample in a study of control samples from healthy donors and cancer patients. Assay: immunoSEQ multiplex PCR; the TCRdb copy retains only in-frame clones and omits some. The data contain 20,000 to 25,000 clones, around four fifths of them singletons. The sequencing input was PBMCs. The receptors shown here come from a man aged 55 to 69 with colorectal cancer. CDR3s include the opening cysteine and the closing phenylalanine or tryptophan. Fields, in order: D gene, J gene, V gene, clone size, CDR3 DNA, CDR3 protein. The D gene is left open where the match is weak. Clone size is shown for a subset of rows, as once, few, many or a class of expanded clone.

d_gene: NA; j_gene: TRBJ1-1; v_gene: TRBV7-9; abundance: NA; CDR3nt: TGTGCCAGCAGCTTACGGGATAACACTGAAGCTTTCTTT; CDR3aa: CASSLRDNTEAFF
d_gene: NA; j_gene: TRBJ1-2; v_gene: TRBV27; abundance: NA; CDR3nt: TGTGCCAGCAACGCAGGGTCTGCTGGCTACACCTTC; CDR3aa: CASNAGSAGYTF
d_gene: NA; j_gene: TRBJ1-1; v_gene: TRBV6-2/TRBV6-3; abundance: NA; CDR3nt: TGTGCCAGCAGTTTAGGGGTGAACACTGAAGCTTTCTTT; CDR3aa: CASSLGVNTEAFF
d_gene: TRBD2; j_gene: TRBJ2-3; v_gene: TRBV27; abundance: NA; CDR3nt: TGTGCCAGCAGTTATAGCGGGGGCGCCGCTAATACGCAGTATTTT; CDR3aa: CASSYSGGAANTQYF
d_gene: NA; j_gene: TRBJ1-2; v_gene: TRBV13; abundance: NA; CDR3nt: TGTGCCAGCAGCTTAGGACAGGGCGGCTATGGCTACACCTTC; CDR3aa: CASSLGQGGYGYTF
d_gene: NA; j_gene: TRBJ1-4; v_gene: TRBV19; abundance: NA; CDR3nt: TGTGCCAGTAGTGGTCGGTGGGAGGCTAATGAAAAACTGTTTTTT; CDR3aa: CASSGRWEANEKLFF
d_gene: NA; j_gene: TRBJ1-2; v_gene: TRBV13; abundance: few; CDR3nt: TGTGCCAGCAGCTTATTCACAGGTTCGATGTCTTTCTATGGCTACACCTTC; CDR3aa: CASSLFTGSMSFYGYTF
d_gene: NA; j_gene: TRBJ2-7; v_gene: TRBV4-1; abundance: NA; CDR3nt: TGCGCCAGCAGCCCCGCCGGGACACGGAGCTCCTACGAGCAGTACTTC; CDR3aa: CASSPAGTRSSYEQYF
d_gene: NA; j_gene: TRBJ1-2; v_gene: TRBV4-1; abundance: NA; CDR3nt: TGCGCCAGCAGCCAAGATCAGGTGGACCGCTATGGCTACACCTTC; CDR3aa: CASSQDQVDRYGYTF
d_gene: TRBD1; j_gene: TRBJ1-1; v_gene: TRBV25-1; abundance: NA; CDR3nt: TGTGCCAGCAGTCCGGACAGGGGGATCCCTGAAGCTTTCTTT; CDR3aa: CASSPDRGIPEAFF
d_gene: NA; j_gene: TRBJ1-1; v_gene: TRBV5-5; abundance: NA; CDR3nt: TGTGCCAGCAGCTTGGTGGGAGCAGGGCGCACTGAAGCTTTCTTT; CDR3aa: CASSLVGAGRTEAFF
d_gene: TRBD1; j_gene: TRBJ2-2; v_gene: TRBV3-1/TRBV3-2; abundance: NA; CDR3nt: TGTGCCAGCGCCTACAGGGGCGCCGGGGAGCTGTTTTTT; CDR3aa: CASAYRGAGELFF
d_gene: TRBD1; j_gene: TRBJ1-2; v_gene: TRBV7-9; abundance: NA; CDR3nt: TGTGCCAGCAGCTCGACAGGGGGCCGTGGCTACACCTTC; CDR3aa: CASSSTGGRGYTF
d_gene: NA; j_gene: TRBJ1-2; v_gene: TRBV6-5; abundance: NA; CDR3nt: TGTGCCAGCAGCCGCGGGACACCCGAGGGAGGCTACACCTTC; CDR3aa: CASSRGTPEGGYTF
d_gene: TRBD1; j_gene: TRBJ1-1; v_gene: TRBV5-1; abundance: once; CDR3nt: TGCGCCAGCAGACCGGACAGGGCGAACACTGAAGCTTTCTTT; CDR3aa: CASRPDRANTEAFF
d_gene: TRBD1; j_gene: TRBJ2-1; v_gene: TRBV5-1; abundance: NA; CDR3nt: TGCGCCAGCAGCTTAGGGACAGGGGAAAATGAGCAGTTCTTC; CDR3aa: CASSLGTGENEQFF
d_gene: NA; j_gene: TRBJ1-2; v_gene: TRBV24-1; abundance: NA; CDR3nt: TGTGCCACCAGTGAGGGGACCCGTAACTATGGCTACACCTTC; CDR3aa: CATSEGTRNYGYTF
d_gene: NA; j_gene: TRBJ2-5; v_gene: TRBV9; abundance: few; CDR3nt: TGTGCCAGCAGCAAAGGCAGGGCCCAAGAGACCCAGTACTTC; CDR3aa: CASSKGRAQETQYF
d_gene: NA; j_gene: TRBJ1-1; v_gene: TRBV10-3; abundance: once; CDR3nt: TGTGCCATCAGGCTAGACACTGCAAACACTGAAGCTTTCTTT; CDR3aa: CAIRLDTANTEAFF
d_gene: NA; j_gene: TRBJ1-1; v_gene: TRBV3-1/TRBV3-2; abundance: NA; CDR3nt: TGTGCCAGCAGCCAAATCAGGGCTGAGCACACTGAAGCTTTCTTT; CDR3aa: CASSQIRAEHTEAFF
d_gene: TRBD2; j_gene: TRBJ2-3; v_gene: TRBV5-5; abundance: NA; CDR3nt: TGTGCCAGCAGCTTGGGAATCTCTAGCGGGGCAGAGTATACGCAGTATTTT; CDR3aa: CASSLGISSGAEYTQYF
d_gene: NA; j_gene: TRBJ1-3; v_gene: TRBV3-1/TRBV3-2; abundance: NA; CDR3nt: TGTGCCAGCAGCCAAGATATGCCTCCTGGAAACACCATATATTTT; CDR3aa: CASSQDMPPGNTIYF
d_gene: TRBD1; j_gene: TRBJ2-1; v_gene: TRBV7-8; abundance: few; CDR3nt: TGTGCCAGCAGCTTAGTCCGGTGGGACAGTAACAATGAGCAGTTCTTC; CDR3aa: CASSLVRWDSNNEQFF
d_gene: TRBD2; j_gene: TRBJ2-7; v_gene: TRBV28; abundance: once; CDR3nt: TGTGCCAGCAGTTTCGGCCTAGCGGGGCTCTCCTACGAGCAGTACTTC; CDR3aa: CASSFGLAGLSYEQYF
d_gene: TRBD1; j_gene: TRBJ1-1; v_gene: TRBV18; abundance: NA; CDR3nt: TGTGCCAGCTCACCACCCAACCGGGACAGGGGGTTCAAAGAAGCTTTCTTT; CDR3aa: CASSPPNRDRGFKEAFF
d_gene: NA; j_gene: TRBJ1-1; v_gene: TRBV2; abundance: NA; CDR3nt: TGTGCCAGCAGTGACGATGGACTTCTTGAAGCTTTCTTT; CDR3aa: CASSDDGLLEAFF
d_gene: NA; j_gene: TRBJ1-3; v_gene: TRBV5-1; abundance: NA; CDR3nt: TGCGCCAGCAGCAACGGAAACACCATATATTTT; CDR3aa: CASSNGNTIYF